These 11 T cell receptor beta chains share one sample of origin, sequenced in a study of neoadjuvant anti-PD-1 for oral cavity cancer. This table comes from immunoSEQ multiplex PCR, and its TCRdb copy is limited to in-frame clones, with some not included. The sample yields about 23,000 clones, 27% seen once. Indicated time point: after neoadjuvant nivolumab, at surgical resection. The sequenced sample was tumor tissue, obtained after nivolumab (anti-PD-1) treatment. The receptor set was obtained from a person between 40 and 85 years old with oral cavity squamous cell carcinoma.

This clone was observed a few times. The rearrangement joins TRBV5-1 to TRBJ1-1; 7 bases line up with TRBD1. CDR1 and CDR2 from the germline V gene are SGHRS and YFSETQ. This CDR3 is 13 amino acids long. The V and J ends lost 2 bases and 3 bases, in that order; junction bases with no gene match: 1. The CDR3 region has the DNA TGCGCCAGCAGCTTTACAGGGGACACTGAAGCTTTCTTT. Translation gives CASSFTGDTEAFF.

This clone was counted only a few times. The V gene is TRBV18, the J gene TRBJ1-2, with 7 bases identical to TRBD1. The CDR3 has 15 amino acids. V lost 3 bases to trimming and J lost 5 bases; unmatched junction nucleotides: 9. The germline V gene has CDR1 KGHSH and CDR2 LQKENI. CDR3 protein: CASSPGGGDEYGYTF. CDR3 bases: TGTGCCAGCTCACCTGGAGGGGGCGACGAATATGGCTACACCTTC.

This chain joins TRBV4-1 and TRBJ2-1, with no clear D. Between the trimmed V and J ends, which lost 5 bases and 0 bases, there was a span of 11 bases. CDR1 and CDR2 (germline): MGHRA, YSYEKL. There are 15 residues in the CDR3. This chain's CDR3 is CASSYRARSYNEQFF. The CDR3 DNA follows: TGCGCCAGCAGCTACCGGGCCCGCTCCTACAATGAGCAGTTCTTC.

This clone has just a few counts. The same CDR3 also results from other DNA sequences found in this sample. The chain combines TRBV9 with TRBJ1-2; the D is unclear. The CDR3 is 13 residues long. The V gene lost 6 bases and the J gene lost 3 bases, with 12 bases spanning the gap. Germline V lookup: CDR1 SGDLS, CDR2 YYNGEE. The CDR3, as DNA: TGTGCCAGCACCCTTGGCGGGGACTATGGCTACACCTTC. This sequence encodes CASTLGGDYGYTF.

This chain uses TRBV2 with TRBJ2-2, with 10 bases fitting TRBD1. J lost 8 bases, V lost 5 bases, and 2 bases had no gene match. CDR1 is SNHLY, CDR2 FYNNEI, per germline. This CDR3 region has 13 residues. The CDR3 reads CASSRQGAGELFF. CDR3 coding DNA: TGTGCCAGCAGTAGACAGGGGGCAGGGGAGCTGTTTTTT.

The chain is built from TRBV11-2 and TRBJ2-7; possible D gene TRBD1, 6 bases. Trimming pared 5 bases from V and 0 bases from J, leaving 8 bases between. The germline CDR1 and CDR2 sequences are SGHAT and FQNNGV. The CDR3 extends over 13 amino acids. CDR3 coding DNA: TGTGCCAGCAGCCCGGACAGCTCCTACGAGCAGTACTTC. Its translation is CASSPDSSYEQYF.

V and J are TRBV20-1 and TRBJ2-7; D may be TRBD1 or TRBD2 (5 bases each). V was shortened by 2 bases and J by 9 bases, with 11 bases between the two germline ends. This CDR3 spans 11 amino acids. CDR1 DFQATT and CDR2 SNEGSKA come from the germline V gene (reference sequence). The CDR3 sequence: CSARSGRGQYF. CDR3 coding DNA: TGCAGTGCTAGATCAGGGAGAGGGCAGTACTTC.

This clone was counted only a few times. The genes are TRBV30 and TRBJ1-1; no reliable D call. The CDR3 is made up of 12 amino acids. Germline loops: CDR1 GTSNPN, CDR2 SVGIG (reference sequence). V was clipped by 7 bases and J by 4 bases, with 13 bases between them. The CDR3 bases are TGTGCCTTCGGGAAGGGAACCACTGAAGCTTTCTTT. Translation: CAFGKGTTEAFF.

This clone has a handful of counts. The CDR3 is CASSDGLSGANVLTF. The CDR3 nucleotides read TGTGCCAGCAGCGACGGACTCTCTGGGGCCAACGTCCTGACTTTC. The rearrangement joins TRBV2 to TRBJ2-6; weak D call: TRBD2 (5 bases). The germline V gene has CDR1 SNHLY and CDR2 FYNNEI. The CDR3 totals 15 residues. V was shortened by 6 bases and J by 0 bases, with 9 bases between the two germline ends.

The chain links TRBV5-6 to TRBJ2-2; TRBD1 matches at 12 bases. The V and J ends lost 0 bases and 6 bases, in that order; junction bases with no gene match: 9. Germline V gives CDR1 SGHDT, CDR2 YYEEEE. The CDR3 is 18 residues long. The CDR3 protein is CASSLGLKGQGASGELFF. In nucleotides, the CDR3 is TGTGCCAGCAGCTTGGGTTTGAAGGGACAGGGGGCCTCCGGGGAGCTGTTTTTT.

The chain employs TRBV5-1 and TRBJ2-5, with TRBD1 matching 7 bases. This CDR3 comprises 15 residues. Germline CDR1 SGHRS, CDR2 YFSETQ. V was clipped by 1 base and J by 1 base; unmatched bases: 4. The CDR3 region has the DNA TGCGCCAGCAGCTTGATTGGGACAGCCCAAGAGACCCAGTACTTC. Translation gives CASSLIGTAQETQYF.